There are many counts of the clone carrying this T cell receptor (beta chain). Its antigen remains unidentified. The read comes to an end 3 residues before the CDR3 does, leaving the germline J gene to fill in the end. The data were obtained in a study of T cell clonality in common variable immunodeficiency. Whole-study findings and limits: Fewer deletions and N-nucleotide insertions were reportedly seen in common variable immunodeficiency TCR beta sequences.

CVID meant reduced serum IgG, IgA and/or IgM plus specific antibody deficiency. CDR1 is SGHTA, CDR2 FQGTGA, per germline. V was pared by 1 base and J by 2 bases, with 18 bases between. The CDR3 spans 17 residues. Sequencing was performed with immunoSEQ multiplex PCR; in TCRdb, only in-frame clones are kept and a portion is missing. The repertoire has around 20,000 clones, none seen only once; the ten largest take approximately 2.4%. Sequences were obtained from peripheral blood mononuclear cells. The sequence derives from a human donor with common variable immunodeficiency. The chain carries TRBV7-3 and TRBJ2-7, with D possibly TRBD2 on 7 matching bases. CDR3 residues: CASSLKGGGLWPYEQYF. CDR3 bases read: TGTGCCAGCAGCTTAAAGGGGGGGGGACTTTGGCCCTACGAG.